This TCR beta chain is drawn from a study of cytomegalovirus exposure and HLA in healthy donors (dated by TCRdb to about 2017). Notes on the research overall: An earlier analysis of some 550 of the donors reported approximately 300 Gb of sequence data and some 120 million unique TCR beta sequences from 150 million to 200 million T cells. The study profiled the T cell repertoires of 500 to 800 subjects by immunosequencing and related them to cytomegalovirus serostatus. HLA typing covered class I and class II loci at four-digit resolution. Donor age, sex, ethnicity and CMV serostatus were compiled together with the repertoire data. An earlier analysis of some 500 of the donors applied high-throughput TCR beta sequencing to assess whether each TCR beta V gene segment acted as functional or pseudogenic. Around 320 gigabases of sequencing data and approximately 84 million unique TCR sequences were included in an early release covering under 650 HLA-typed donors. To predict cytomegalovirus infection status, the study combined high-throughput TCR immunosequencing, statistical association of individual TCRs with disease status, and machine learning. Typing coverage varied by locus: about 620-640 donors for A, B, C, DRB1 and DQB1; under 550 for DQA1; more than 600 for DPA1; under 490 for DPB1. The study aimed to test whether signatures of past pathogen exposure could be identified by cataloging public T cell receptors. Among the approximately 430 genotyped donors, around 81% belonged to the genetic ancestry cluster associated with self-reported Caucasian donors. In the later analysis, no new phenotypic data were used to find candidate immune exposures; instead, reliance was placed on TCR beta sequences and their occurrence across donors. Roughly five DR-DQ haplotypes were treated as single units for association and clustering because of strong linkage in the cohort. A separate validation cohort of roughly 130 different subjects was used in addition to the roughly 700-subject first cohort. Every repertoire in the discovery cohort had been generated on one and the same sequencing platform. A later analysis re-analyzed previously published TCR beta repertoires from 500 to 700 donors and added high-resolution HLA genotyping to study TCR occurrence patterns. Across about 370 genotyped donors of the cohort, an average of about 240,000 unique TCR beta nucleotide sequences per donor were sequenced, and roughly a sixth of those sequences were non-productive. Genome-wide SNP genotypes for about three fifths of the 666 donors were used in a later genetic analysis, which treated that subset as a discovery cohort. Overall study outcomes, separate from this receptor: While some public TCRs were present in many individuals, most TCR sequences turned up only very rarely across donors. In a later genetic analysis, a missense DCLRE1C variant was associated with V-gene and J-gene trimming of TCR beta chains, and the association was replicated in an independent cohort. CMV serostatus was the only immune exposure information available for the cohort. A later analysis associated 17,000 or so TCR beta sequences with specific HLA alleles at a false discovery rate of 0.05. The study listed over 150 TCR beta chains as associated with cytomegalovirus. In a later analysis, TCR association rates were found to vary across HLA loci, with the most associated TCRs seen for DRB1 alleles and the fewest for HLA-C alleles. The cohort was sequenced for TCR beta chains only, and without alpha or paired-chain data the features that could be detected were limited. Sequencing depth was assumed to be roughly uniform across donors in the presence/absence analyses, though that assumption may not hold. The authors suggested that the approach could potentially be generalized to other disease states and immunological phenotypes. According to a later analysis, parvovirus B19, influenza, CMV and Epstein-Barr virus appeared linked to several top co-occurrence clusters. Cytomegalovirus status was reported to be diagnosed by the classifier with high specificity and sensitivity in both the original and validation cohorts. In a later genetic analysis, fewer N-insertions in productive TCRs were reported among donors in an Asian-associated ancestry cluster than the roughly 640-donor mean. A cluster of highly shared sequence variants was judged likely to be a technical artifact of the sequencing pipeline. Three of the identified cytomegalovirus-associated TCR beta chains were confirmed in vitro to be specific for cytomegalovirus antigens. Assigning TCR associations to individual alleles was difficult when HLA alleles, especially DR and DQ, strongly co-occurred. Correlated functional status among segregating V segments might be attributable to linkage disequilibrium, but an unknown experimental factor could not be ruled out. A later analysis found that HLA-associated TCR beta chains were more clonally expanded and had lower generation probabilities than equally common non-associated chains. Because the 87-base-pair reads could not distinguish some IMGT-functional V segments, including TRBV6-2 and TRBV6-3, those segments were excluded. A further reported finding was that TCR beta sequences accurately predicted the HLA-A and HLA-B alleles for most subjects in the first cohort. According to a later analysis, most CMV-associated TCR beta chains appeared to be HLA-restricted, and the HLA associations seemed to be driven largely by CMV exposure. Broadly in line with IMGT annotations, most TCR beta V segments showed up in productive rearrangements about 87% or about 30% of the time in an earlier analysis of under 700 of the donors. The earlier analysis of some 560 of the donors excluded over 15 rarely observed V segments, including chromosome 9 orphons, because counts were too low. HLA typing was unavailable for some donors at each locus, so association tests used only the typed subset.

The cohort was made up of 666 healthy bone marrow donors. At the time of sampling, every cohort member was nominally healthy, though immune exposures that went unrecorded were likely present. The donor tested CMV seropositive and was one of the 289 seropositive cohort members. Every donor gave a peripheral blood sample, and the peripheral blood mononuclear cells from that sample were used for TCR beta sequencing. The Qiagen DNeasy Blood Extraction Kit was used to extract genomic DNA from the blood cell samples. V is pared back by 2 bases and J by 0 bases, with 6 bases lying between the germline termini. CDR1 SGHDT and CDR2 YYEEEE were looked up in the germline V gene. The CDR3 spans 14 residues, from the cysteine through the phenylalanine. The kept DNA is CDR3 alone, 42 bases in frame from the first base. The library was prepared using the immunoSEQ multiplex PCR assay. A mixture of 60 forward primers for TCR Vbeta segments and 13 reverse primers for TCR Jbeta segments was used in the multiplex PCR. Amplification of the CDR3 region of rearranged TCR beta genes was performed with a multiplex PCR assay on genomic DNA. The Illumina HiSeq System was used to sequence the amplified TCR beta libraries as 87-base-pair reads. From the authors' description of their analysis: A later analysis tallied 75 million to 85 million unique TCR beta chains across the 666 repertoires, and some 10 million of those chains were shared by two or more donors. To remove PCR and sequencing errors, raw reads were error-corrected and collapsed into unique sequences using a nearest-neighbor algorithm that merged closely related sequences. V, D and J gene segments were assigned by aligning CDR3 sequences to IMGT reference sequences. Each retained sequence needed at least a six-nucleotide match to both a V gene segment and a J gene segment. A rearrangement was called productive if the CDR3 had no stop codons and remained in frame with V and J, and every other rearrangement was called non-productive. Following IMGT convention, CDR3 was defined as the stretch from the second conserved V-encoded cysteine to the conserved J-encoded phenylalanine. The earlier analysis of about 570 of the donors excluded any sequence lacking an unambiguous match to a single V gene segment. An earlier analysis of a few hundred of the donors classified V segments as functional when productive rearrangements were above 56.7% and as segregating when the standard deviation between donors was above 5%. A statistical classification framework was developed to diagnose cytomegalovirus status using the catalog of TCR beta chain sequences. A later analysis assigned V and J genes by comparing TCR nucleotide sequences with IMGT/GENE-DB human TR gene sequences. In a later analysis, CDR3 sequences and most-parsimonious VDJ recombination scenarios were assigned using the TCRdist pipeline. In a later analysis, every TCR beta chain was defined by the combination of its CDR3 amino acid sequence and its V-gene family, and reads without a unique V-gene family were dropped. In a later analysis, 500 to 650 highly shared, low-generation-probability nucleotide sequences were removed to address suspected cross-contamination and a sequencing artifact. In a later analysis, a clonal expansion index was calculated for each public chain from normalized within-repertoire ranks of inferred template counts. A later analysis computed generation probabilities with a VDJ recombination model fitted to out-of-frame rearrangements, and checked the results against IGoR. In a later analysis, hypergeometric tests were used to score TCR-TCR, TCR-HLA and TCR-CMV co-occurrence, with a repertoire-size bias correction applied to TCR pairs. In a later analysis, false discovery rates were estimated by permuting HLA or CMV assignments 20 times. In a later analysis, co-occurring TCRs were grouped using DBSCAN, with TCRdist sequence similarity added in when clustering inside HLA-allele-positive subsets. Co-occurrence clustering excluded repertoires with fewer than 30,000 or more than 120,000 public chains, plus five with anomalous nucleotide sharing. TCRdb holds this immuneACCESS table with in-frame rearrangements only. Some clones are missing; in checked studies, unresolved V genes explain under half, and the rest has no known cause. That table supplies the V and J calls and clone size; D and trimming were determined from the DNA. The sample includes some 190,000 clones, with 83% observed a single time. The ten largest clones represent approximately 1.8% of the sample.

As to this clone: It has no known antigen specificity. One base away there is no much larger clone; base qualities are not given.

Sequencing used PBMCs. The clonotype originates from a man aged 35-49 years in good health and CMV-seropositive. The sequence links TRBV5-6 to TRBJ1-5; confidence is insufficient to name the D gene. The nucleotide sequence is TGTGCCAGCAGCTTCTCGAGTAGCAATCAGCCCCAGCATTTT. Its amino acids are CASSFSSSNQPQHF.